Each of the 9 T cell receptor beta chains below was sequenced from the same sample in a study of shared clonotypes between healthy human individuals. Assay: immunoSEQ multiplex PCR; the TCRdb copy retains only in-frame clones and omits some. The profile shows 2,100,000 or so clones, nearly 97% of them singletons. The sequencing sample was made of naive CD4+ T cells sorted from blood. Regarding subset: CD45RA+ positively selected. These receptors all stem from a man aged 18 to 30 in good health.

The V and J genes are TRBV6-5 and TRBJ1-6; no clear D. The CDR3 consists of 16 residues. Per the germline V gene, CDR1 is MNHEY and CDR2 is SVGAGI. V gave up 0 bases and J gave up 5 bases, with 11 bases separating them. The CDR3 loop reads CASSYSFLLNNSPLHF. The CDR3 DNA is TGTGCCAGCAGTTACTCGTTCCTATTGAATAATTCACCCCTCCACTTT.

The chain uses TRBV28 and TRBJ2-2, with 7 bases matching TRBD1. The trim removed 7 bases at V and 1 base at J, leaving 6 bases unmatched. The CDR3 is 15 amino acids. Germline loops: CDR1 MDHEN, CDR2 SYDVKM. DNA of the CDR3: TGTGCCAGCATGAGGCGGACAGGGAACACCGGGGAGCTGTTTTTT. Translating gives CASMRRTGNTGELFF.

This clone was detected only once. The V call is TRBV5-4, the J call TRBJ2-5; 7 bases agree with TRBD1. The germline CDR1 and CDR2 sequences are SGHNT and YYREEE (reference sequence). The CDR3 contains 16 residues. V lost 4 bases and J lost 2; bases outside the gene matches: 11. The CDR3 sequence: CASSAGTARGQETQYF. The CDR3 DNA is TGTGCCAGCAGCGCCGGGACAGCCAGGGGGCAAGAGACCCAGTACTTC.

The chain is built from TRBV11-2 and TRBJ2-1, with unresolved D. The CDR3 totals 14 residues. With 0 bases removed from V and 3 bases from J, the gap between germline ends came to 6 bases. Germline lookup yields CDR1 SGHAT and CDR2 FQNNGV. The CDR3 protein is CASSLDSNYNEQFF. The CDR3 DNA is TGTGCCAGCAGCTTAGACAGCAACTACAATGAGCAGTTCTTC.

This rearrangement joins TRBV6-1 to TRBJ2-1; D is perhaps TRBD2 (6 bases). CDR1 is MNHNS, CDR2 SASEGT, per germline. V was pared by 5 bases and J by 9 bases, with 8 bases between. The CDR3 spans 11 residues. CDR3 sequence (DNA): TGTGCCAGCAGTCGGGAGCTTGAGCAGTTCTTC. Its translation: CASSRELEQFF.

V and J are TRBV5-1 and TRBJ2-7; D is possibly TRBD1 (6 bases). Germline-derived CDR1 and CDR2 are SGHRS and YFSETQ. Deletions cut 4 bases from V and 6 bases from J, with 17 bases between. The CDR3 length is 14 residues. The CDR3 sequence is CASSPLGQSGEQYF. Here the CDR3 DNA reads TGCGCCAGCAGCCCGCTAGGACAGTCTGGCGAGCAGTACTTC.

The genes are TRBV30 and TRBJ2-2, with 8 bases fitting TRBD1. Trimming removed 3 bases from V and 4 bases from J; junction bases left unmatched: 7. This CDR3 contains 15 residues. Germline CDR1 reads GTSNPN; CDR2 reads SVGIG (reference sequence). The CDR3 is CAWRKDRVFTGELFF. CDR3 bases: TGTGCCTGGAGAAAGGACAGGGTTTTCACCGGGGAGCTGTTTTTT.

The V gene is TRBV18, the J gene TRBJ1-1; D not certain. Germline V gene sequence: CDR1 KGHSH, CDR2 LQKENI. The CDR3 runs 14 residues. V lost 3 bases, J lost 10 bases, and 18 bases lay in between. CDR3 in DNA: TGTGCCAGCTCACCTCGGGCGGGCGCGGAGGGAGCTTTCTTT. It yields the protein CASSPRAGAEGAFF.

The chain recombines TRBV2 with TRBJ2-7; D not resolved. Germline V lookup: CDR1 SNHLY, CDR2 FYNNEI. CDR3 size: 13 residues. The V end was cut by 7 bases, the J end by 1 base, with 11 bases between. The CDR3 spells CASNLEASYEQYF. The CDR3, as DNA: TGTGCCAGCAACCTAGAAGCTTCCTACGAGCAGTACTTC.